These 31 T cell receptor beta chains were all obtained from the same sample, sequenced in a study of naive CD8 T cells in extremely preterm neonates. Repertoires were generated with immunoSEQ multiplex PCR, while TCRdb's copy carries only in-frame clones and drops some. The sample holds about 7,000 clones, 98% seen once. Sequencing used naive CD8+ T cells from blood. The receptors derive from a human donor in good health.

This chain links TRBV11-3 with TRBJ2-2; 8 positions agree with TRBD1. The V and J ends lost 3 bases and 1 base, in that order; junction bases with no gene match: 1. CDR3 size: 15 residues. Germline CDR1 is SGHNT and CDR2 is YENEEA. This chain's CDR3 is CASSLGQVNTGELFF. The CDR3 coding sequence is TGTGCCAGCAGCTTGGGACAGGTGAACACCGGGGAGCTGTTTTTT.

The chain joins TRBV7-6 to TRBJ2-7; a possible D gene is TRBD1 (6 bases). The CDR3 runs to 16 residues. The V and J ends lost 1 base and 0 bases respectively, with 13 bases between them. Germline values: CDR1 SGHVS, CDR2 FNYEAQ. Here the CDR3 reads CASSLGTTGHSYEQYF. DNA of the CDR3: TGTGCCAGCAGCTTAGGAACTACAGGGCACTCCTACGAGCAGTACTTC. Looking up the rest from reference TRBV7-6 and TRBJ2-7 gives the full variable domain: GAGVSQSPRYKVTKRGQDVALRCDPISGHVSLYWYRQALGQGPEFLTYFNYEAQQDKSGLPNDRFSAERPEGSISTLTIQRTEQRDSAMYRCASSLGTTGHSYEQYFGPGTRLTVT.

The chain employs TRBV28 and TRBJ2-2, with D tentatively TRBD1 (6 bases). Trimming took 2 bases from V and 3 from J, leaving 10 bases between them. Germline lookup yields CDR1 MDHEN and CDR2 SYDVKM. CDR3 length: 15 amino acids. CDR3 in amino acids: CASSLGQSYTGELFF. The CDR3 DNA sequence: TGTGCCAGCAGTTTAGGACAGAGCTACACCGGGGAGCTGTTTTTT.

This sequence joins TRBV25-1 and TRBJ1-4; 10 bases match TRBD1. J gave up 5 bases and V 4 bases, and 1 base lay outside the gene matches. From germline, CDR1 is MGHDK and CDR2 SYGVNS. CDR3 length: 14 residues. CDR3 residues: CASSAGQGNEKLFF. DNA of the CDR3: TGTGCCAGCAGTGCGGGACAGGGGAATGAAAAACTGTTTTTT.

As DNA, the CDR3 is TGTGCCAGCAGCGTAGCAGGGGGCCCCCGAACAGATACGCAGTATTTT. The encoded protein is CASSVAGGPRTDTQYF. The gene calls are TRBV9 and TRBJ2-3, with 8 positions matching TRBD1. The CDR3 loop spans 16 amino acids. The V gene's germline CDR1 is SGDLS and CDR2 YYNGEE. Trimming at V came to 0 bases and at J to 3 bases, leaving 6 bases not matched to a gene.

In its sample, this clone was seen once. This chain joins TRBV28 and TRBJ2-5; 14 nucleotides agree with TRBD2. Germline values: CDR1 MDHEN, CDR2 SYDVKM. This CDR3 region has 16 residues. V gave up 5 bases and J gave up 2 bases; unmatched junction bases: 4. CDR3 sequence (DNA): TGTGCCAGCAGTGTGGGACTAGCGGGGGTTCAAGAGACCCAGTACTTC. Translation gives CASSVGLAGVQETQYF.

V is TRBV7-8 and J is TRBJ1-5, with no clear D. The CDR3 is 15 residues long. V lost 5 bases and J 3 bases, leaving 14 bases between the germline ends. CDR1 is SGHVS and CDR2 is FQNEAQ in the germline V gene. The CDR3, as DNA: TGTGCCAGCAGCATACAGTCCCGGTACAATCAGCCCCAGCATTTT. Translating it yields CASSIQSRYNQPQHF.

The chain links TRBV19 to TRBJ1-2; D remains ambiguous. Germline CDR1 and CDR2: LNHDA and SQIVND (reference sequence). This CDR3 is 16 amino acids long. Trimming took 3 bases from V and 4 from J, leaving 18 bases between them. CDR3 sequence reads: CASSIHSDYRPYGYTF. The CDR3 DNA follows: TGTGCCAGTAGTATTCATTCGGACTACAGACCCTATGGCTACACCTTC.

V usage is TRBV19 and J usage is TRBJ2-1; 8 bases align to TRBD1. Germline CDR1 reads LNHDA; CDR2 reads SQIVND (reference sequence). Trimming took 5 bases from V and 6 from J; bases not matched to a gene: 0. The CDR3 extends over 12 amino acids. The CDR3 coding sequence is TGTGCCAGTAGTGACAGGGGCAATGAGCAGTTCTTC. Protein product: CASSDRGNEQFF.

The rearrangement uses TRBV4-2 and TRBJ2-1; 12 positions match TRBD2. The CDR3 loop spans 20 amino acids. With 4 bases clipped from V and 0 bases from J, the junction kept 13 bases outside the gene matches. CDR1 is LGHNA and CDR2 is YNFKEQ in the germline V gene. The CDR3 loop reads CASSRGGTSGGFFSYNEQFF. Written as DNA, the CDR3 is TGTGCCAGCAGCCGTGGGGGCACTAGCGGGGGGTTTTTCTCCTACAATGAGCAGTTCTTC.

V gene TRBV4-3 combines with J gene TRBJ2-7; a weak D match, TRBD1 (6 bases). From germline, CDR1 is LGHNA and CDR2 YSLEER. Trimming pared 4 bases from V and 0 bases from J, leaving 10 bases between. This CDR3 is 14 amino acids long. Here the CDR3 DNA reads TGCGCCAGCAGCCTGGACAGAAACTCCTACGAGCAGTACTTC. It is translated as CASSLDRNSYEQYF.

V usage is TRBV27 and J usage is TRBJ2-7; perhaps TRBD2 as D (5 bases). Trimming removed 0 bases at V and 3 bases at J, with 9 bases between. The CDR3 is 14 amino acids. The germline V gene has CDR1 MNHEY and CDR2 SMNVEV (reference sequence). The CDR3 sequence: CASSLSIGSYEQYF. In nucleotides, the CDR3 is TGTGCCAGCAGTTTATCGATAGGGAGCTACGAGCAGTACTTC.

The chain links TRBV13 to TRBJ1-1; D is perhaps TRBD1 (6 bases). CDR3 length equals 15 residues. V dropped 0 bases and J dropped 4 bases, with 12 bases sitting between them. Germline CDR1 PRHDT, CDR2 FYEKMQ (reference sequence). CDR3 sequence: CASSLGSGDSTEAFF. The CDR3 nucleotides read TGTGCCAGCAGCTTAGGGTCAGGGGATTCCACTGAAGCTTTCTTT. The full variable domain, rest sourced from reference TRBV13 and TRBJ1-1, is AAGVIQSPRHLIKEKRETATLKCYPIPRHDTVYWYQQGPGQDPQFLISFYEKMQSDKGSIPDRFSAQQFSDYHSELNMSSLELGDSALYFCASSLGSGDSTEAFFGQGTRLTVV.

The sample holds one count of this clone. The CDR3 sequence is CASSQTSGINNEQFF. The CDR3 DNA sequence: TGCGCCAGCAGCCAAACTAGCGGGATCAACAATGAGCAGTTCTTC. V usage is TRBV5-1 and J usage is TRBJ2-1; TRBD2 agrees at 10 bases. Germline V CDR1 and CDR2: SGHRS, YFSETQ. The junction had 6 bases not matched to a gene; V was cut back by 4 bases and J by 5 bases. This CDR3 comprises 15 residues.

As DNA, the CDR3 is TGTGCCAGCAGCTCCTCCGGAGTATCTGTCGGCAATGAGCAGTTCTTC. Its translation is CASSSSGVSVGNEQFF. The rearrangement uses TRBV9 and TRBJ2-1; D uncertain. Between the trimmed V and J ends, which lost 4 bases and 6 bases, there was a span of 20 bases. The CDR3 extends over 16 amino acids. Germline CDR1 and CDR2: SGDLS and YYNGEE.

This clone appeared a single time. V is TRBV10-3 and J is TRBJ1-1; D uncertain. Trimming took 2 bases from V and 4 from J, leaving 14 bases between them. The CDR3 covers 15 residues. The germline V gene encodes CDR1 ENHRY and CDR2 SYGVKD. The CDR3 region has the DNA TGTGCCATCAGTGAGCCCCCAGAGGGTCTCACTGAAGCTTTCTTT. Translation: CAISEPPEGLTEAFF.

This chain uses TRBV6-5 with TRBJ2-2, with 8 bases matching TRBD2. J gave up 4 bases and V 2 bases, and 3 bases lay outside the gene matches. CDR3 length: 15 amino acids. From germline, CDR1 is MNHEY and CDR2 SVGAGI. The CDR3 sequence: CASSYGTSATGELFF. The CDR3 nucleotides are TGTGCCAGCAGTTACGGGACTAGTGCCACCGGGGAGCTGTTTTTT.

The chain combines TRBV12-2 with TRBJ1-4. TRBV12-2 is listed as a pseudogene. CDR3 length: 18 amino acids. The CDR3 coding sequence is TGTGCAGGTCGCTTAGCCCTTATGTGGTGGATTACGGGGGAAAAACTGTTTTTT. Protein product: CAGRLALMWWITGEKLFF.

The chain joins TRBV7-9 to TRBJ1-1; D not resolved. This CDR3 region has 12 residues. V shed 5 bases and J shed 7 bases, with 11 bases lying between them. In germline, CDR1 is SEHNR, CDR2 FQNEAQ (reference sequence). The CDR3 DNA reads TGTGCCAGCAGCCCCCTCGGGGTTGAAGCTTTCTTT. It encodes CASSPLGVEAFF.

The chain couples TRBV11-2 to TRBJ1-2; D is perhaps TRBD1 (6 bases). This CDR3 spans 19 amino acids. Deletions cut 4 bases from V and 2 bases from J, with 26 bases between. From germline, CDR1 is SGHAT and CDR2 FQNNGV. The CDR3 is CASSSSVGATRSLNYGYTF. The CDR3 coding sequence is TGTGCCAGCAGCTCGTCTGTGGGGGCGACACGCTCCCTAAACTATGGCTACACCTTC.

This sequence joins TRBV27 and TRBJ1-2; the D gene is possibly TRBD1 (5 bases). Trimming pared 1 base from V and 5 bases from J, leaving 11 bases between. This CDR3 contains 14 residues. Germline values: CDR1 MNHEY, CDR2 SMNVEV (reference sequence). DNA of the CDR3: TGTGCCAGCAGTTTATTGGGGGGACCTTATGGCTACACCTTC. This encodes CASSLLGGPYGYTF.

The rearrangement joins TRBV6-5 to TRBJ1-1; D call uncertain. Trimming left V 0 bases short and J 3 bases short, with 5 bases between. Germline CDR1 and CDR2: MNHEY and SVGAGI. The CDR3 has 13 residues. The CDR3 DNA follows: TGTGCCAGCAGTTACTCGACTTACACTGAAGCTTTCTTT. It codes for CASSYSTYTEAFF.

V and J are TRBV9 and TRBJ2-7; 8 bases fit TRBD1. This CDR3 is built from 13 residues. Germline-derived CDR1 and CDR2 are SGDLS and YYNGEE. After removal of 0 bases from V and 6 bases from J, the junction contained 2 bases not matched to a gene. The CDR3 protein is CASSVGTGGEQYF. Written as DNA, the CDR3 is TGTGCCAGCAGCGTAGGAACAGGGGGCGAGCAGTACTTC.

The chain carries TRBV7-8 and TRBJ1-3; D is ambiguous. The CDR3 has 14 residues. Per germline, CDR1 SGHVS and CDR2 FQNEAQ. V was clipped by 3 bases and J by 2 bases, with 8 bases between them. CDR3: CASSFSKTGNTIYF. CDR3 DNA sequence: TGTGCCAGCAGCTTTAGTAAGACTGGAAACACCATATATTTT.

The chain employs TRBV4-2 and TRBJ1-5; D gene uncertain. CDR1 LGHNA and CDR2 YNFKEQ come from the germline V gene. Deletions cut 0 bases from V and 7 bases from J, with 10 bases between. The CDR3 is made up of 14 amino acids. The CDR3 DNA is TGTGCCAGCAGCCAAGATATCGCGGGGCAGCCCCAGCATTTT. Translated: CASSQDIAGQPQHF.

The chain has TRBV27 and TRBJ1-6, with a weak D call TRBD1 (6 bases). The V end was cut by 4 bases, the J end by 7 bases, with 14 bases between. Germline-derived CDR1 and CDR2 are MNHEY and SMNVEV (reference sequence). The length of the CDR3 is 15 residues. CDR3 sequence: CASSWSRGGNSPLHF. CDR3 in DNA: TGTGCCAGCAGTTGGAGCCGGGGGGGCAATTCACCCCTCCACTTT.

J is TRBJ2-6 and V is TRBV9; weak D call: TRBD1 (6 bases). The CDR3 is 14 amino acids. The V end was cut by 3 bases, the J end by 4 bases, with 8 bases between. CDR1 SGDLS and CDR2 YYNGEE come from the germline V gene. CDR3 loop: CASSDRAGANVLTF. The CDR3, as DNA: TGTGCCAGCAGCGACAGGGCCGGGGCCAACGTCCTGACTTTC.

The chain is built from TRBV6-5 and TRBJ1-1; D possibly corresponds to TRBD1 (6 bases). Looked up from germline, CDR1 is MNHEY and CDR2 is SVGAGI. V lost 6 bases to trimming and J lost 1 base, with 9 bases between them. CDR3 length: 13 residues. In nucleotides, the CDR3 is TGTGCCAGCAGCTGGACAGAGAACACTGAAGCTTTCTTT. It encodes CASSWTENTEAFF.

Here the CDR3 DNA reads TGTGCCAGCAGTTCTGACAGGGGGGGTCCAGCTTTCTTT. Translating gives CASSSDRGGPAFF. The genes are TRBV6-5 and TRBJ1-1; 9 positions agree with TRBD1. Germline values: CDR1 MNHEY, CDR2 SVGAGI. Losses at the gene ends were 4 bases for V and 10 bases for J; bases not matched to a gene: 7. This CDR3 has 13 residues.

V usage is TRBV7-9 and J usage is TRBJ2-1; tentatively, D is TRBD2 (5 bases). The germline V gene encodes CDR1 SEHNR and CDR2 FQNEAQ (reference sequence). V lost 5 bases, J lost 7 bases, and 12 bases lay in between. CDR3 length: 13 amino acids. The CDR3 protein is CASSPLAYNEQFF. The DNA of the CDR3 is TGTGCCAGCAGCCCGCTAGCTTATAATGAGCAGTTCTTC.

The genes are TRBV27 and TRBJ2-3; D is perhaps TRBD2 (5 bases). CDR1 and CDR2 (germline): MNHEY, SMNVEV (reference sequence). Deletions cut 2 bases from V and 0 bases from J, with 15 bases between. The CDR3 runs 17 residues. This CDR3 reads CASSLLKRRTSTDTQYF. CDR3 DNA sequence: TGTGCCAGCAGTTTACTGAAGCGGCGCACTAGCACAGATACGCAGTATTTT.